The next 5 T cell receptor beta chains were all read from a single sample in a study of cytomegalovirus exposure and HLA in healthy donors. 60 Vbeta and 13 Jbeta primers were used in PCR. The data were produced by immunoSEQ multiplex PCR, yet TCRdb's version contains in-frame clones alone and is incomplete. The sample shows 100,000 to 150,000 clones, roughly 70% of them seen only once. Sequencing was carried out using PBMCs. All receptors come from a woman in her 40s in good health and CMV-seropositive.

V usage is TRBV28 and J usage is TRBJ2-2; D ambiguous. Germline V gene sequence: CDR1 MDHEN, CDR2 SYDVKM. CDR3 length: 16 amino acids. Trimming took off 5 bases at V and 0 bases at J, with 13 bases between the two ends. The CDR3 sequence is CASSPPGFANTGELFF. The CDR3, as DNA: TGTGCCAGCAGTCCCCCCGGGTTTGCGAACACCGGGGAGCTGTTTTTT.

The chain is built from TRBV9 and TRBJ2-7; the D is unclear. CDR1 is SGDLS and CDR2 is YYNGEE in the germline V gene. V was clipped by 4 bases and J by 2 bases, with 16 bases between them. This CDR3 comprises 15 residues. The CDR3 coding sequence is TGTGCCAGCAGCCGTCAAGCTCAGGTCCCCTACGAGCAGTACTTC. It codes for CASSRQAQVPYEQYF.

The chain is built from TRBV27 and TRBJ2-2; 7 nucleotides line up with TRBD1. The CDR3 is made up of 18 amino acids. From germline, CDR1 is MNHEY and CDR2 SMNVEV (reference sequence). Trimming removed 5 bases from V and 1 base from J; junction bases left unmatched: 13. The CDR3 region is CASSPTGQQPLNTGELFF. The CDR3 coding sequence is TGTGCCAGCAGTCCCACGGGACAGCAGCCGCTGAACACCGGGGAGCTGTTTTTT.

This chain uses TRBV19 with TRBJ1-6; tentatively, D is TRBD1 (5 bases). This CDR3 is built from 13 residues. Trimming stripped 3 bases from V and 9 bases from J, with 9 bases between. In germline, CDR1 is LNHDA, CDR2 SQIVND (reference sequence). The CDR3, as DNA: TGTGCCAGTAGTATCGACAGCACTTCACCCCTCCACTTT. This codes for CASSIDSTSPLHF.

This chain joins TRBV6-6 and TRBJ2-7, with 7 bases matching TRBD1. Germline CDR1 reads MNHNY; CDR2 reads SVGAGI (reference sequence). This CDR3 is built from 13 residues. The V segment lost 6 bases and the J segment 1 base; nucleotides outside the gene matches: 3. The CDR3 sequence is CASRGTESYEQYF. In DNA form, the CDR3 reads TGTGCCAGCAGGGGGACAGAGTCCTACGAGCAGTACTTC.